These 30 T cell receptor beta chains share one sample of origin, sequenced in a study of cytomegalovirus exposure and HLA in healthy donors. The primer mix had 60 Vbeta and 13 Jbeta primers. Profiling relied on immunoSEQ multiplex PCR, and the TCRdb table lists in-frame clones only, not all of them. The sample has roughly 130,000 clones, 73% seen once. The sample consisted of PBMCs. These receptor sequences come from a woman in her thirties or forties in good health and CMV-seronegative.

The chain joins TRBV10-2 to TRBJ2-2; weak D call: TRBD2 (7 bases). The CDR3 sequence is 17 residues long. V shed 3 bases and J shed 2 bases, with 16 bases lying between them. Germline V gene sequence: CDR1 WSHSY, CDR2 SAAADI. The CDR3 loop is CASSEGGLADNTGELFF. The DNA of the CDR3 is TGCGCCAGCAGTGAAGGGGGTCTAGCGGATAACACCGGGGAGCTGTTTTTT.

Comments on this clone: Relative to the germline gene, one junction end is altered; a read error may explain this. Other DNA sequences in this sample translate to the same CDR3. The chain combines TRBV7-6 with TRBJ1-2, with 9 bases lining up with TRBD1. Germline lookup yields CDR1 SGHVS and CDR2 FNYEAQ. This CDR3 is 13 amino acids long. CDR3 in amino acids: CASSPTGGQGYTF. In DNA form, the CDR3 reads TGCGCCAGCAGCCCCACAGGGGGCCAAGGCTACACCTTC.

J is TRBJ2-1 and V is TRBV19; the D gene is possibly TRBD1 (6 bases). Germline V CDR1 and CDR2: LNHDA, SQIVND (reference sequence). The CDR3 contains 13 residues. The V gene lost 9 bases and the J gene lost 3 bases, with 12 bases spanning the gap. The CDR3 protein is CASTPDSYNEQFF. Written as DNA, the CDR3 is TGTGCCAGCACCCCGGACAGCTACAATGAGCAGTTCTTC.

This clone was recorded once. The chain is built from TRBV5-5 and TRBJ2-1, with TRBD2 identical over 13 bases. Germline assignment: CDR1 SGHKS and CDR2 YYEKEE (reference sequence). Losses at the gene ends were 4 bases for V and 10 bases for J; bases not matched to a gene: 5. The CDR3 length is 14 residues. The CDR3 spells CASSATSGGAEQFF. CDR3 DNA: TGTGCCAGCAGCGCAACTAGCGGGGGGGCCGAGCAGTTCTTC.

This clone was counted once. This sequence joins TRBV2 and TRBJ1-5, with D hard to call. Germline-derived CDR1 and CDR2 are SNHLY and FYNNEI. This CDR3 has 13 amino acids. The V end lost 1 base, the J end lost 5 bases, and 6 bases lay between the germline ends. This CDR3 is CASSEGPDQPQHF. Here the CDR3 DNA reads TGTGCCAGCAGTGAAGGGCCAGATCAGCCCCAGCATTTT.

This clone has just a few counts. The genes are TRBV5-1 and TRBJ2-7, with 10 bases identical to TRBD1. CDR1 SGHRS and CDR2 YFSETQ come from the germline V gene. This CDR3 is 15 amino acids long. The V and J ends lost 0 bases and 4 bases, in that order; junction bases with no gene match: 4. The CDR3 DNA reads TGCGCCAGCAGCTTGGGACAGGGGGCGAGGTACGAGCAGTACGTC. This encodes CASSLGQGARYEQYV.

This clone was observed a few times. The V and J genes are TRBV7-9 and TRBJ1-2; D gene unclear. V was shortened by 2 bases and J by 3 bases, with 7 bases between the two germline ends. Per the germline V gene, CDR1 is SEHNR and CDR2 is FQNEAQ (reference sequence). The CDR3 spans 13 residues. The CDR3 loop is CASSLYIHYGYTF. The CDR3 DNA reads as TGTGCCAGCAGCTTATACATACACTATGGCTACACCTTC.

The chain carries TRBV29-1 and TRBJ1-2; 7 bases map to TRBD1. V was clipped by 1 base and J by 4 bases; unmatched bases: 6. The CDR3 contains 14 residues. Germline V gives CDR1 SQVTM, CDR2 ANQGSEA. The CDR3 bases are TGCAGCGTTGAAGCCCAGGGGACAGCCTATGGCTACACCTTC. Amino acids: CSVEAQGTAYGYTF.

The chain links TRBV7-2 to TRBJ1-6; 8 bases agree with TRBD1. V shed 1 base, J shed 9 bases, and the junction held 5 bases outside the gene matches. The CDR3 length is 15 residues. The germline V gene encodes CDR1 SGHTA and CDR2 FQGNSA. This chain's CDR3 is CASSLGQGARSPLHF. In nucleotides, the CDR3 is TGTGCCAGCAGCTTAGGCCAGGGGGCTCGTTCACCCCTCCACTTT.

The rearrangement joins TRBV7-2 to TRBJ2-1; 7 nucleotides match TRBD1. This CDR3 contains 15 residues. The V gene end was trimmed by 5 bases and the J gene end by 10 bases; junction bases not matched to a gene: 14. Germline-derived CDR1 and CDR2 are SGHTA and FQGNSA. The CDR3 sequence is CASSLRQGSLWEQFF. The CDR3 DNA follows: TGTGCCAGCAGCCTTAGACAGGGTTCGCTCTGGGAGCAGTTCTTC. The entire variable domain, with the rest obtained from reference TRBV7-2 and TRBJ2-1, is as follows: GAGVSQSPSNKVTEKGKDVELRCDPISGHTALYWYRQSLGQGLEFLIYFQGNSAPDKSGLPSDRFSAERTGGSVSTLTIQRTQQEDSAVYLCASSLRQGSLWEQFFGPGTRLTVL.

The chain is built from TRBV5-4 and TRBJ2-1; possibly TRBD2 for D (6 bases). The CDR3 has 17 residues. V lost 2 bases to trimming and J lost 2 bases, with 17 bases between them. CDR1 is SGHNT, CDR2 YYREEE, per germline (reference sequence). The chain's CDR3 is CASSLGRPGLTYNEQFF. The CDR3 DNA is TGTGCCAGCAGCTTAGGTCGTCCGGGACTCACCTACAATGAGCAGTTCTTC.

V gene TRBV6-6 combines with J gene TRBJ1-1; 8 nucleotides align to TRBD1. Trimming cost V 5 bases and J 4 bases; bases outside gene matches: 3. The CDR3 has 13 residues. The germline gives CDR1 MNHNY, CDR2 SVGAGI (reference sequence). CDR3 protein: CASSPTGGTEAFF. The CDR3 DNA reads TGTGCCAGCAGTCCAACAGGGGGCACTGAAGCTTTCTTT.

The rearrangement uses TRBV10-1 and TRBJ2-7, with D perhaps TRBD2 (6 bases). CDR1 is WNHNN, CDR2 SYGVQD, per germline (reference sequence). The CDR3 loop spans 13 amino acids. V lost 6 bases and J 0 bases, leaving 9 bases between the germline ends. Written as DNA, the CDR3 is TGCGCCAGCAGCCTCGGGAGCTCCTACGAGCAGTACTTC. This translates into CASSLGSSYEQYF.

The chain is built from TRBV5-1 and TRBJ2-5, with 8 bases identical to TRBD2. The CDR3 contains 17 residues. The trim removed 9 bases at V and 2 bases at J, leaving 18 bases unmatched. From germline, CDR1 is SGHRS and CDR2 YFSETQ. DNA for the CDR3: TGCGCCACCATAAGCGGGGGCGCAACGATTTTACAAGAGACCCAGTACTTC. Protein: CATISGGATILQETQYF.

About this clone itself: Additional DNA sequences in this sample encode the identical CDR3. The rearrangement uses TRBV5-1 and TRBJ2-1; 11 nucleotides align to TRBD2. Per germline, CDR1 SGHRS and CDR2 YFSETQ. The CDR3 has 13 amino acids. The ends lost 2 bases at V and 12 bases at J; junction bases unmatched: 4. In nucleotides, the CDR3 is TGCGCCAGCAGCTTAAATAGCGGGGGGGGGCAGTTCTTC. This translates into CASSLNSGGGQFF.

The CDR3 loop is CASSSLGGGYTF. The DNA for the CDR3 is TGTGCCAGCAGCTCCCTCGGGGGAGGCTACACCTTC. The J gene is TRBJ1-2, the V gene TRBV11-1, with D perhaps matching TRBD1 (5 bases). Germline lookup yields CDR1 SGHAT and CDR2 FQDESV (reference sequence). The CDR3 extends over 12 amino acids. Trimming shortened V by 4 bases and J by 8 bases, and 11 bases separated the two germline ends.

The chain carries TRBV29-1 and TRBJ2-1, with 12 bases identical to TRBD2. V lost 2 bases to trimming and J lost 5 bases; unmatched junction nucleotides: 4. This CDR3 region has 15 residues. Germline V gives CDR1 SQVTM, CDR2 ANQGSEA. In nucleotides, the CDR3 is TGCAGCGTTGAACTAGCGGGGGGGCCTGACAATGAGCAGTTCTTC. Its translation is CSVELAGGPDNEQFF.

This chain joins TRBV7-3 and TRBJ1-1, with a weak D call TRBD1 (6 bases). This CDR3 is built from 13 residues. Germline V gene data show CDR1 as SGHTA and CDR2 as FQGTGA. Trimming removed 4 bases at V and 7 bases at J, with 13 bases between. CDR3 sequence: CASSSDSRSEAFF. DNA of the CDR3: TGTGCCAGCAGCTCGGACAGTAGAAGTGAAGCTTTCTTT.

Details on this clone: Other DNA sequences in this sample translate to the same CDR3. This sequence joins TRBV15 and TRBJ1-4; unclear D gene. CDR1 is LNHNV and CDR2 is YYDKDF in the germline V gene (reference sequence). Trimming pared 1 base from V and 0 bases from J, leaving 9 bases between. The CDR3 is 16 amino acids. CDR3 sequence: CATSRGPVSTNEKLFF. The CDR3 nucleotides read TGTGCCACCAGCAGAGGTCCAGTTTCAACTAATGAAAAACTGTTTTTT.

The chain combines TRBV5-4 with TRBJ1-2; 8 positions match TRBD1. This CDR3 is 15 amino acids long. Germline V lookup: CDR1 SGHNT, CDR2 YYREEE (reference sequence). J gave up 4 bases and V 4 bases, and 9 bases lay outside the gene matches. This CDR3 reads CASSIGQGSTYGYTF. CDR3 bases: TGTGCCAGCAGCATAGGACAGGGTTCCACCTATGGCTACACCTTC.

CDR3 DNA: TGTGCCAGCAGTGACGGAGGGGACCATTCACCCCTCCACTTT. As protein: CASSDGGDHSPLHF. The chain links TRBV6-4 to TRBJ1-6, with D possibly being TRBD1 (5 bases). The CDR3 runs 14 residues. V shed 2 bases and J shed 8 bases, with 10 bases lying between them. Germline CDR1 and CDR2: MRHNA and SNTAGT.

CDR3 region: CASSPSRGSGGTPDTQYF. The CDR3 region has the DNA TGTGCCAGCAGCCCGTCGCGGGGTAGCGGGGGGACTCCGGATACGCAGTATTTT. The chain uses TRBV7-9 and TRBJ2-3, with 10 positions matching TRBD2. The length of the CDR3 is 18 residues. Unmatched junction bases numbered 17, after V lost 5 bases and J lost 6 bases. Per the germline V gene, CDR1 is SEHNR and CDR2 is FQNEAQ (reference sequence).

The V and J genes are TRBV4-1 and TRBJ1-4; D possibly corresponds to TRBD1 (6 bases). The CDR3 extends over 18 amino acids. Germline CDR1 is MGHRA and CDR2 is YSYEKL. V was pared by 0 bases and J by 2 bases, with 16 bases between. The CDR3 sequence: CASSQDWGQGRTNEKLFF. CDR3 nucleotide sequence: TGCGCCAGCAGCCAAGATTGGGGGCAGGGTAGGACTAATGAAAAACTGTTTTTT.

The V and J genes are TRBV7-9 and TRBJ2-5; the match to TRBD2 covers 10 bases. CDR1 is SEHNR, CDR2 FQNEAQ, per germline (reference sequence). Losses at the gene ends were 2 bases for V and 3 bases for J; bases not matched to a gene: 15. The CDR3 is 19 amino acids. CDR3 sequence (DNA): TGTGCCAGCAGCTTAACGGGGTCTAGCGGGGGTATAATGAAAGAGACCCAGTACTTC. Translating gives CASSLTGSSGGIMKETQYF.

This chain connects TRBV4-1 to TRBJ2-3; 10 bases match TRBD2. Germline lookup yields CDR1 MGHRA and CDR2 YSYEKL. The V gene end was trimmed by 3 bases and the J gene end by 5 bases; junction bases not matched to a gene: 14. This CDR3 spans 18 amino acids. CDR3 nucleotide sequence: TGCGCCAGCAGCCATTCCCCCCGGGGGACTAGCGATCAAGATACGCAGTATTTT. Translated, it gives CASSHSPRGTSDQDTQYF.

The chain is built from TRBV6-1 and TRBJ2-6; 9 positions match TRBD1. The CDR3 extends over 18 amino acids. The germline gives CDR1 MNHNS, CDR2 SASEGT. With 4 bases clipped from V and 0 bases from J, the junction kept 7 bases outside the gene matches. CDR3 loop: CASSGGQGSASGANVLTF. The CDR3 DNA reads TGTGCCAGCAGTGGAGGACAGGGGAGCGCCTCTGGGGCCAACGTCCTGACTTTC.

The chain is built from TRBV7-2 and TRBJ2-3; 8 nucleotides line up with TRBD1. The length of the CDR3 is 16 residues. V shed 5 bases, J shed 4 bases, and the junction held 11 bases outside the gene matches. Germline assignment: CDR1 SGHTA and CDR2 FQGNSA. The CDR3 is CASSIQGAETADTQYF. The CDR3, as DNA: TGTGCCAGCAGCATCCAGGGGGCCGAAACGGCAGATACGCAGTATTTT.

The rearrangement links TRBV19 to TRBJ1-2; 10 nucleotides line up with TRBD1. Trimming took 6 bases from V and 6 from J; bases not matched to a gene: 7. Germline lookup yields CDR1 LNHDA and CDR2 SQIVND (reference sequence). CDR3 length: 14 amino acids. The CDR3 loop is CASRGTGDPDGYTF. CDR3 nucleotide sequence: TGTGCCAGTAGGGGGACAGGGGATCCGGATGGCTACACCTTC.

The genes are TRBV11-2 and TRBJ2-1; 7 nucleotides line up with TRBD2. The germline V gene encodes CDR1 SGHAT and CDR2 FQNNGV. The ends lost 5 bases at V and 4 bases at J; junction bases unmatched: 8. The length of the CDR3 is 15 residues. Here the CDR3 reads CASSISGGQYNEQFF. CDR3 DNA sequence: TGTGCCAGCAGCATCTCGGGGGGTCAATACAATGAGCAGTTCTTC.

J is TRBJ1-3 and V is TRBV11-2, with 8 bases matching TRBD1. The V gene's germline CDR1 is SGHAT and CDR2 FQNNGV. This CDR3 is built from 15 residues. The V segment lost 4 bases and the J segment 2 bases; nucleotides outside the gene matches: 4. CDR3 protein: CASSSTGGAGNTIYF. CDR3 bases: TGTGCCAGCAGCTCAACAGGGGGAGCTGGAAACACCATATATTTT.